This entry is about one T cell receptor beta chain. Between the trimmed V and J ends, which lost 6 bases and 8 bases, there was a span of 16 bases. This CDR3 region has 14 residues. Germline-derived CDR1 and CDR2 are MNHEY and SVGAGI. Sequencing used immunoSEQ multiplex PCR; TCRdb keeps in-frame clones, though not all of them. The repertoire includes 150,000 to 200,000 clones, roughly 89% of them detected once, and roughly 3.7% sits in the top ten. This sample stems from a study of blood T cell repertoires in COVID-19. About the research overall: Sites in the United States, Italy and Spain provided acute and convalescent COVID-19 samples.

Sample: peripheral blood. The TCR sequence derives from a man younger than 35 with active or convalescent COVID-19. The chain couples TRBV6-5 to TRBJ2-2; maybe TRBD1 (5 bases). The CDR3 sequence is CASRGDVRVGELFF. The CDR3 bases are TGTGCCAGCAGAGGCGATGTCAGGGTGGGGGAGCTGTTTTTT.